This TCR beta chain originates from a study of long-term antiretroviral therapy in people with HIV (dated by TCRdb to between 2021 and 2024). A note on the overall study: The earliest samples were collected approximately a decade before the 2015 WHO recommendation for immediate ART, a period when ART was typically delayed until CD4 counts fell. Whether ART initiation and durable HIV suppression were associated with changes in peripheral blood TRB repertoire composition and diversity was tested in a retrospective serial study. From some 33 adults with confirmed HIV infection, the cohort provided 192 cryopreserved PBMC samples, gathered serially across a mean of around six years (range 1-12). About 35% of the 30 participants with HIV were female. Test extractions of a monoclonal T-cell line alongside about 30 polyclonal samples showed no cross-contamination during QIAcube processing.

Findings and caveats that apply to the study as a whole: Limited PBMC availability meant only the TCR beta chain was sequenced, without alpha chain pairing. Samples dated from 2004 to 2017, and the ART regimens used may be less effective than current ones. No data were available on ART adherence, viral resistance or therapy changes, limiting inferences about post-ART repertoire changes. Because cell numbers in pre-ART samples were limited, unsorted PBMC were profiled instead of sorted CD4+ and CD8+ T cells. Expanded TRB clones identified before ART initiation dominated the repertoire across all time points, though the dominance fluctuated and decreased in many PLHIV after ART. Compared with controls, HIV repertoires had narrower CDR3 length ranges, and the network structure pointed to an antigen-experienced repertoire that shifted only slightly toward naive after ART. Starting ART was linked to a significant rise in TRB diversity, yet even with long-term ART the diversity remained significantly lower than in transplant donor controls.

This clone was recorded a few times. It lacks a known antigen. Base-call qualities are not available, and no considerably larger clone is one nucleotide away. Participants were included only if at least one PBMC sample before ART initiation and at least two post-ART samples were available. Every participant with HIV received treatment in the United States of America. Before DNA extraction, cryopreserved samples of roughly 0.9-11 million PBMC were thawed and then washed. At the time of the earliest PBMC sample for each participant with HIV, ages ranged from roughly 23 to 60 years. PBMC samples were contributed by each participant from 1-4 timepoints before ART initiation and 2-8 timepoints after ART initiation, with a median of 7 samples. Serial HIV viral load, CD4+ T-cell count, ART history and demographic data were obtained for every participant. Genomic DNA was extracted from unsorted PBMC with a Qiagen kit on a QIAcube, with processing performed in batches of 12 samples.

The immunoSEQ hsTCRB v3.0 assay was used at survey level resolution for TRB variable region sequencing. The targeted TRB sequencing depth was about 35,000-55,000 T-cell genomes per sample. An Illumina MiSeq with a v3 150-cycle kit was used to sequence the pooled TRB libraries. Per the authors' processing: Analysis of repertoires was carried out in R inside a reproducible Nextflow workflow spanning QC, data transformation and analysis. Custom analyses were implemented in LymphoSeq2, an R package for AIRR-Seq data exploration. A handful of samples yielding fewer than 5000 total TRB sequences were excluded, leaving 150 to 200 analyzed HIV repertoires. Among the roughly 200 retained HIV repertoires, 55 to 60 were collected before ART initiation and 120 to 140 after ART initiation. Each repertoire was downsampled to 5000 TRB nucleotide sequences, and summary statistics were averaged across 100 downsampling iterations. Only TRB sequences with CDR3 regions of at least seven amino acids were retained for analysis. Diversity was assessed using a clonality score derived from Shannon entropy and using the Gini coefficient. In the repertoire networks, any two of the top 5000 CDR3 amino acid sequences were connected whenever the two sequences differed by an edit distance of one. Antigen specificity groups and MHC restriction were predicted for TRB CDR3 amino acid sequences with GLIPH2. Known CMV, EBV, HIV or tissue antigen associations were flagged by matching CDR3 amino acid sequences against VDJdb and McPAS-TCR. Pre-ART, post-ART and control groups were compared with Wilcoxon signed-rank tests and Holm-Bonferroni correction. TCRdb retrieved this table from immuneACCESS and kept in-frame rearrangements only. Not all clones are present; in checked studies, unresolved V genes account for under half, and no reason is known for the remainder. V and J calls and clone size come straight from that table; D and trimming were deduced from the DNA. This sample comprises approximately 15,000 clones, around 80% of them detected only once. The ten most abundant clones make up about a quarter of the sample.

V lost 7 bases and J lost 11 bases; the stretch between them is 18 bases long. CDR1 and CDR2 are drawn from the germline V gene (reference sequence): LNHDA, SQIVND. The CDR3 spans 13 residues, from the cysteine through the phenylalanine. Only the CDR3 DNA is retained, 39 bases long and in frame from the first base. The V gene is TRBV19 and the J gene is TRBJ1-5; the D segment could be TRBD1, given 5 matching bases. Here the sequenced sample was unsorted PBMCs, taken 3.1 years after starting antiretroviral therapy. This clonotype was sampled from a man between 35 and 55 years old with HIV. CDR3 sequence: CASTGEGLSAQHF. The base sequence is TGTGCCAGTACGGGGGAAGGTCTATCAGCCCAGCATTTT. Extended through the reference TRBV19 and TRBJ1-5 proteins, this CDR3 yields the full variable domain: DGGITQSPKYLFRKEGQNVTLSCEQNLNHDAMYWYRQDPGQGLRLIYYSQIVNDFQKGDIAEGYSVSREKKESFPLTVTSAQKNPTAFYLCASTGEGLSAQHFGDGTRLSIL.